This TCR beta chain stems from a study of response to subunit inactivated influenza vaccine. The study's findings and limits: Researchers suggested that each seasonal influenza vaccination recruits few new T cells.

TCRdb fed the RT-PCR reads into MiXCR, producing one record per CDR3 protein. The sample has about 480,000 distinct CDR3 sequences, 25% seen once. V was shortened by 0 bases and J by 5 bases, with 14 bases between the two germline ends. The length of the CDR3 is 15 residues. From germline, CDR1 is SGHRS and CDR2 YFSETQ. This clonotype was detected only a few times. As yet, its antigen is unknown. Sequenced here: CD4+ T cells sorted from PBMCs, sampled about 5 days after vaccination. The rearrangement joins TRBV5-1 to TRBJ1-2, with D possibly TRBD1 on 5 matching bases. The TCR sequence derives from a man aged 45-65 years who received an inactivated influenza vaccine. This CDR3 reads CASSLANGQGYGYTF. In DNA, the CDR3 is TGCGCCAGCAGCTTGGCAAATGGGCAGGGATATGGCTACACCTTC.